The clone carrying this TCR beta chain has just one count. The data stem from a study of blood T cell repertoires in COVID-19. Assay: immunoSEQ multiplex PCR; the TCRdb copy retains only in-frame clones and omits some. The sample lists under 200,000 clones; 85% to 90% were seen once. Germline V gene data show CDR1 as MDHEN and CDR2 as SYDVKM. The CDR3 extends over 14 amino acids. Trimming pared 10 bases from V and 0 bases from J, leaving 16 bases between. J is TRBJ2-7 and V is TRBV28; tentatively, D is TRBD2 (6 bases). The origin of this receptor is a woman of 80 years or more with COVID-19, enrolled during active disease. The sequenced sample consisted of peripheral blood. CDR3: CATLQGLNSYEQYF. CDR3 DNA sequence: TGTGCCACCCTTCAGGGACTCAACTCCTACGAGCAGTACTTC.